The 23 T cell receptor beta chains below all came from one sample that was sequenced in a study of blood T cells in healthy people across ages. Combining a sample-barcoded 5' primer with a J-beta primer mix, a second PCR ran for about 7 to 11 cycles. TCRdb analysed the 5' RACE reads with MiXCR anew, one entry per CDR3 protein. Altogether roughly 1,700,000 distinct CDR3 sequences are present, under 30% being singletons, with the ten largest covering roughly 8.2%. Material for sequencing was blood. The receptor set was obtained from a woman aged 25 to 45 in good health.

This clonotype was seen repeatedly, ten times or more. J is TRBJ2-5 and V is TRBV29-1, with 10 nucleotides matching TRBD2. The CDR3 extends over 15 amino acids. The germline gives CDR1 SQVTM, CDR2 ANQGSEA. With 1 base clipped from V and 2 bases from J, the junction kept 4 bases outside the gene matches. CDR3 sequence (DNA): TGCAGCGTTGAAGGGACTAGCGGTATTCAAGAGACCCAGTACTTC. Its translation: CSVEGTSGIQETQYF.

There are many counts of this clonotype. The V and J genes are TRBV7-9 and TRBJ2-7; D gene ambiguous. This CDR3 has 14 residues. Between the trimmed V and J ends, which lost 1 base and 1 base, there was a span of 8 bases. Germline V gene sequence: CDR1 SEHNR, CDR2 FQNEAQ (reference sequence). CDR3 coding DNA: TGTGCCAGCAGCTTAGTAAGCGTTTCCTACGAGCAGTACTTC. This codes for CASSLVSVSYEQYF.

This clonotype was observed a handful of times. In DNA form, the CDR3 reads TGTGCCAGCAGTCGGGCGGGCCCGGGGGCGGAGACCCAGTACTTC. Encoded protein: CASSRAGPGAETQYF. This chain links TRBV27 with TRBJ2-5; either TRBD1 or TRBD2 may fit D (6 bases each). The CDR3 sequence is 15 residues long. The V end lost 5 bases, the J end lost 5 bases, and 18 bases lay between the germline ends. In germline, CDR1 is MNHEY, CDR2 SMNVEV (reference sequence).

This clonotype was observed a handful of times. The rearrangement joins TRBV6-5 to TRBJ2-1; TRBD2 aligns across 8 bases. Germline CDR1 and CDR2: MNHEY and SVGAGI. The CDR3 loop spans 16 amino acids. Trimming at V came to 6 bases and at J to 0 bases, leaving 7 bases not matched to a gene. The chain's CDR3 is CASRLTGGSSYNEQFF. The CDR3 nucleotides read TGTGCCAGCAGGTTAACGGGAGGGAGCTCCTACAATGAGCAGTTCTTC.

The chain is built from TRBV27 and TRBJ1-2; 10 nucleotides agree with TRBD1. This CDR3 is 14 amino acids long. V trimming: 5 bases; J trimming: 6 bases; junction bases outside the gene matches: 6. Germline V CDR1 and CDR2: MNHEY, SMNVEV (reference sequence). The CDR3 sequence: CASSATGGNNGYTF. The CDR3 DNA follows: TGTGCCAGCAGTGCGACAGGGGGCAACAATGGCTACACCTTC.

The CDR3 DNA sequence: TGTGCCAGCGCCCCCGGGACTAGCGGAAAGAATGAGCAGTTCTTC. Translating it yields CASAPGTSGKNEQFF. The chain carries TRBV6-4 and TRBJ2-1; TRBD2 aligns across 11 bases. V lost 8 bases, J lost 7 bases, and 10 bases stayed unmatched. There are 15 residues in the CDR3. The germline V gene encodes CDR1 MRHNA and CDR2 SNTAGT.

The J gene is TRBJ2-7, the V gene TRBV20-1, with a tentative D call TRBD1 (6 bases). V was trimmed by 2 bases and J by 7 bases, leaving 21 bases between them. The CDR3 consists of 15 residues. In germline, CDR1 is DFQATT, CDR2 SNEGSKA (reference sequence). This CDR3 reads CSARPTGTFHNEQYF. Written as DNA, the CDR3 is TGCAGTGCTAGACCGACAGGAACCTTCCACAATGAGCAGTACTTC.

This sequence joins TRBV11-2 and TRBJ1-1; TRBD1 might be the D (6 bases). Trimming stripped 5 bases from V and 3 bases from J, with 10 bases between. The germline CDR1 and CDR2 sequences are SGHAT and FQNNGV. This CDR3 is built from 13 residues. Here the CDR3 reads CASSPWTDTEAFF. The CDR3 DNA sequence: TGTGCCAGCAGCCCCTGGACAGACACTGAAGCTTTCTTT.

This clonotype was detected many times. The V and J genes are TRBV5-1 and TRBJ2-3, with D possibly being TRBD1 (7 bases). The V end was cut by 4 bases, the J end by 1 base, with 16 bases between. The CDR3 length is 16 residues. CDR1 and CDR2 from the germline V gene are SGHRS and YFSETQ. CDR3 sequence reads: CASSSGQDYRTDTQYF. The CDR3 region has the DNA TGCGCCAGCAGCAGCGGACAGGACTACCGCACAGATACGCAGTATTTT.

The chain employs TRBV5-5 and TRBJ1-2; TRBD1 matches 8 bases. This CDR3 is built from 16 residues. Germline V lookup: CDR1 SGHKS, CDR2 YYEKEE (reference sequence). Germline trimming cut 5 bases from V and 4 bases from J; bases unmatched to any gene: 13. CDR3 nucleotide sequence: TGTGCCAGCAGTCCCGGACAGGGCGATCTCCGCTATGGCTACACCTTC. This gives the protein CASSPGQGDLRYGYTF.

This clonotype has more than one count but fewer than ten. One junction end does not reproduce the germline sequence, and a read error may be involved. This chain uses TRBV29-1 with TRBJ1-1; the D gene is possibly TRBD1 (6 bases). From germline, CDR1 is SQVTM and CDR2 ANQGSEA. The CDR3 is 15 residues long. CDR3: CSVEAVFRGGPEAFF. The CDR3 DNA reads TGCAGCGTGGAAGCGGTTTTTCGGGGGGGGCCCGAAGCTTTCTTT.

This chain joins TRBV3-1 and TRBJ2-3; TRBD2 is a possible D gene (6 bases). From germline, CDR1 is LGHDT and CDR2 YNNKEL (reference sequence). Trimming removed 4 bases at V and 2 bases at J, with 13 bases between. The length of the CDR3 is 15 residues. The CDR3 DNA reads as TGTGCCAGCAGCCCCGAGGGACTCATCACAGATACGCAGTATTTT. Translating it yields CASSPEGLITDTQYF.

CDR3 DNA sequence: TGTGCCAGCAGACGACAGGGGGGGACACAAGAGACCCAGTACTTC. This sequence encodes CASRRQGGTQETQYF. This chain connects TRBV12-3 or TRBV12-4 to TRBJ2-5; TRBD1 matches 9 bases. The CDR3 covers 15 residues. The V segment lost 6 bases and the J segment 2 bases; nucleotides outside the gene matches: 7.

This clonotype showed up many times. J is TRBJ2-1 and V is TRBV5-1, with 10 positions matching TRBD1. With V trimmed by 3 bases and J by 7 bases, 4 bases remained unmatched. CDR1 is SGHRS, CDR2 YFSETQ, per germline. The CDR3 contains 14 residues. The CDR3: CASSWTGGRNEQFF. The CDR3 DNA reads as TGCGCCAGCAGCTGGACAGGGGGGAGGAATGAGCAGTTCTTC.

V is TRBV6-2 or TRBV6-3 and J is TRBJ2-1, with 13 bases lining up with TRBD2. The CDR3 runs 18 residues. Germline values: CDR1 MNHEY, CDR2 SVGEGT. After removal of 2 bases from V and 0 bases from J, the junction contained 4 bases not matched to a gene. CDR3: CASSYPTSGRSSYNEQFF. The DNA of the CDR3 is TGTGCCAGCAGTTACCCGACTAGCGGGAGGAGCTCCTACAATGAGCAGTTCTTC.

This clonotype occurred a few times. The rearrangement joins TRBV7-9 to TRBJ2-5; 10 bases map to TRBD2. The J call is uncertain, as TRBJ2-7 better fits the DNA end. The CDR3 loop spans 13 amino acids. From germline, CDR1 is SEHNR and CDR2 FQNEAQ (reference sequence). CDR3: CASSRSGGYEQYF. Here the CDR3 DNA reads TGTGCCAGCAGCCGTAGCGGGGGGTACGAGCAGTACTTC.

The V call is TRBV12-3 or TRBV12-4, the J call TRBJ2-5, with 8 bases lining up with TRBD1. With 8 bases clipped from V and 11 bases from J, the junction kept 16 bases outside the gene matches. The CDR3 length is 14 residues. The CDR3 region has the DNA TGTGCCAGCCGCACAGGGGGAAAGACAAATGAGCAGTACTTC. Protein sequence: CASRTGGKTNEQYF.

This clonotype was observed many times. This chain connects TRBV11-2 to TRBJ2-3; D possibly corresponds to TRBD1 (5 bases). Germline assignment: CDR1 SGHAT and CDR2 FQNNGV. V shed 7 bases and J shed 5 bases, with 13 bases lying between them. CDR3 length equals 13 residues. The CDR3 sequence is CASNDRFIDTQYF. CDR3 nucleotide sequence: TGTGCCAGCAACGACAGATTCATAGATACGCAGTATTTT. Combining the CDR3 with reference TRBV11-2 and TRBJ2-3 gives the whole variable domain EAGVAQSPRYKIIEKRQSVAFWCNPISGHATLYWYQQILGQGPKLLIQFQNNGVVDDSQLPKDRFSAERLKGVDSTLKIQPAKLEDSAVYLCASNDRFIDTQYFGPGTRLTVL.

This clonotype was observed a few times. The chain recombines TRBV7-9 with TRBJ1-4; D ambiguous. V gave up 6 bases and J gave up 4 bases, with 12 bases separating them. CDR3 size: 14 residues. Germline CDR1 SEHNR, CDR2 FQNEAQ (reference sequence). The CDR3: CASRRTELNEKLFF. The CDR3 DNA reads as TGTGCCAGCAGGCGGACGGAGCTTAATGAAAAACTGTTTTTT.

The sample holds one count of this clonotype. This chain links TRBV29-1 with TRBJ1-1, with a tentative D call TRBD1 (6 bases). Trimming cost V 5 bases and J 4 bases, with 20 bases left between them. This CDR3 has 15 residues. CDR1 and CDR2 (germline): SQVTM, ANQGSEA. The CDR3 coding sequence is TGCAGCGTTCGGACAGTACAAGGTATGAGCACTGAAGCTTTCTTT. Translation gives CSVRTVQGMSTEAFF.

This clonotype was seen a handful of times. The CDR3 coding sequence is TGCGCCAGCAGCCAAGAGCGGGATCTGGGCACCGGGGAGCTGTTTTTT. This sequence encodes CASSQERDLGTGELFF. The rearrangement uses TRBV4-3 and TRBJ2-2, with D possibly TRBD2 on 6 matching bases. This CDR3 has 16 amino acids. CDR1 is LGHNA and CDR2 is YSLEER in the germline V gene. V was trimmed by 0 bases and J by 4 bases, leaving 12 bases between them.

This clonotype showed up just a few times. The junction departs from the called germline gene at one end, perhaps through a read error. The gene calls are TRBV24-1 and TRBJ2-3; D call uncertain. CDR1 is KGHDR and CDR2 is SFDVKD in the germline V gene. This CDR3 comprises 15 residues. The CDR3 sequence: CATSDSTALRNTQYF. The CDR3 DNA reads TGTGCCACTAGTGATTCAACGGCGTTGAGGAATACGCAGTATTTT.

The rearrangement uses TRBV10-3 and TRBJ1-3; D is uncertain. With 0 bases removed from V and 1 base from J, the gap between germline ends came to 13 bases. CDR1 is ENHRY and CDR2 is SYGVKD in the germline V gene. This CDR3 comprises 17 residues. The DNA for the CDR3 is TGTGCCATCAGTGAGTCGGAATCGGAACCATCTGGAAACACCATATATTTT. It is translated as CAISESESEPSGNTIYF.